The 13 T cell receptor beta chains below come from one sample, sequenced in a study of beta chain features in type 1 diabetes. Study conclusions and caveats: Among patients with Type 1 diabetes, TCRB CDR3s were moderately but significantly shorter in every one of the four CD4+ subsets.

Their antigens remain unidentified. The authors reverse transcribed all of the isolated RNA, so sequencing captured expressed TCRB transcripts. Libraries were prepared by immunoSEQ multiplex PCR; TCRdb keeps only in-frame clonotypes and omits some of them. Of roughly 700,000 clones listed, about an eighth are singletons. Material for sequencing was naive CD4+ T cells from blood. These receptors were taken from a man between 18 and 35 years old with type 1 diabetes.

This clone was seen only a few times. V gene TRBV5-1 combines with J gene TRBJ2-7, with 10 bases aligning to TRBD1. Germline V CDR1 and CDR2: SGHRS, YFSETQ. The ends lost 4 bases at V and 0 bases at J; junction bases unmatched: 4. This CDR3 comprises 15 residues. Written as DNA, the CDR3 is TGCGCCAGCAGCACTCGACAGGGGGCCTCCTACGAGCAGTACTTC. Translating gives CASSTRQGASYEQYF. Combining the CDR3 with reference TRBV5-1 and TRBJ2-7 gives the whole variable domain KAGVTQTPRYLIKTRGQQVTLSCSPISGHRSVSWYQQTPGQGLQFLFEYFSETQRNKGNFPGRFSGRQFSNSRSEMNVSTLELGDSALYLCASSTRQGASYEQYFGPGTRLTVT.

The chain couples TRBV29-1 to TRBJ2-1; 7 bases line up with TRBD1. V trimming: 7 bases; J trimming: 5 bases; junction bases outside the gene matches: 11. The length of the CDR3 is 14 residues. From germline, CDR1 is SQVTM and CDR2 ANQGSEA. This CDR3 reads CSAPGQVDDNEQFF. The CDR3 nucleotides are TGCAGCGCCCCCGGACAGGTAGACGACAATGAGCAGTTCTTC.

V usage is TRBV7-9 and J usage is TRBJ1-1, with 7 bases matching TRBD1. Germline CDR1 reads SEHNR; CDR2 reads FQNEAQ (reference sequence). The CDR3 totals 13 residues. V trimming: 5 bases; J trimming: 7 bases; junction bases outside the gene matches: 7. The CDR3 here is CASSVNRDSEAFF. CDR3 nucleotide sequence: TGTGCCAGCAGCGTTAACCGGGACAGTGAAGCTTTCTTT.

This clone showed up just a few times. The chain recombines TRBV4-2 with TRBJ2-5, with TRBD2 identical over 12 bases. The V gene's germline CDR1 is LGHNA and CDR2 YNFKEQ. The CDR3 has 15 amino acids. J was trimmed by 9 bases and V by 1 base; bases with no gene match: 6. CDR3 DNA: TGTGCCAGCAGCCAAGGGCTAGCGGGGGGGGCGGCCCAGTACTTC. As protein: CASSQGLAGGAAQYF.

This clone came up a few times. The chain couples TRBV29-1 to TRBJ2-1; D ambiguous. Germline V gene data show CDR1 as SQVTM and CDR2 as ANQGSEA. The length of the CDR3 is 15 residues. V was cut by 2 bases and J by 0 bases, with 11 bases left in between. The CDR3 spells CSVEPGPPSYNEQFF. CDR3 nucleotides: TGCAGCGTTGAACCCGGACCCCCCTCCTACAATGAGCAGTTCTTC.

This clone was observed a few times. Here the CDR3 reads CASSLNLRDLYEQYF. The CDR3 DNA sequence: TGCGCCAGCAGCTTGAATCTCAGGGACCTCTACGAGCAGTACTTC. The V gene is TRBV5-1, the J gene TRBJ2-7, with D perhaps given as TRBD1 or TRBD2 (5 bases each). This CDR3 spans 15 amino acids. Trimming left V 1 base short and J 3 bases short, with 14 bases between. The germline V gene has CDR1 SGHRS and CDR2 YFSETQ.

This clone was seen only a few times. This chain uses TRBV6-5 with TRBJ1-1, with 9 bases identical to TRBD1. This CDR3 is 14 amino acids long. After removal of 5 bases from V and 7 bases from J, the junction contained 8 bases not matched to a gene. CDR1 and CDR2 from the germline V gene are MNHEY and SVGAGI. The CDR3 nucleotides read TGTGCCAGCAGTAAGGGACAGGGAGGCCATGAAGCTTTCTTT. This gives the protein CASSKGQGGHEAFF.

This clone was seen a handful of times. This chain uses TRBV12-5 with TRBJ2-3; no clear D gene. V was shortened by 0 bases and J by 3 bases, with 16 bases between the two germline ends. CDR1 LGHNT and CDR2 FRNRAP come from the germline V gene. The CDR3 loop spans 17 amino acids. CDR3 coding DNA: TGTGCTAGTGGTTTGGTACGCGGCTTGCAAGGGACAGATACGCAGTATTTT. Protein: CASGLVRGLQGTDTQYF.

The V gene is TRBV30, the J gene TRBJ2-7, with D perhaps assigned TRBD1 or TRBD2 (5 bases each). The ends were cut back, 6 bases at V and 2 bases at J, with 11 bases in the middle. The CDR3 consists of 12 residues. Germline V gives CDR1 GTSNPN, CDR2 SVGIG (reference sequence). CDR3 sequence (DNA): TGTGCCTGTACGGGACGGACCTACGAGCAGTACTTC. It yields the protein CACTGRTYEQYF. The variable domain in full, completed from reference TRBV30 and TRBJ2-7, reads SQTIHQWPATLVQPVGSPLSLECTVEGTSNPNLYWYRQAAGRGLQLLFYSVGIGQISSEVPQNLSASRPQDRQFILSSKKLLLSDSGFYLCACTGRTYEQYFGPGTRLTVT.

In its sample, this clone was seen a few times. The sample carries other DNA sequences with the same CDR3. The CDR3 bases are TGTGCCAGCAGTCGACAGGGAAACACTGAAGCTTTCTTT. It specifies CASSRQGNTEAFF. The chain links TRBV28 to TRBJ1-1, with 7 positions matching TRBD1. Germline CDR1 MDHEN, CDR2 SYDVKM. V trimming: 5 bases; J trimming: 2 bases; junction bases outside the gene matches: 2. This CDR3 is built from 13 residues. The whole variable domain, filled in from reference TRBV28 and TRBJ1-1, reads DVKVTQSSRYLVKRTGEKVFLECVQDMDHENMFWYRQDPGLGLRLIYFSYDVKMKEKGDIPEGYSVSREKKERFSLILESASTNQTSMYLCASSRQGNTEAFFGQGTRLTVV.

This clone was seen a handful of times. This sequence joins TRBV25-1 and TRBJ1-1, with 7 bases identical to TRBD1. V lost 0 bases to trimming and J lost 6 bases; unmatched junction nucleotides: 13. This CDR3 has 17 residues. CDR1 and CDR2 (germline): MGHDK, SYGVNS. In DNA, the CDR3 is TGTGCCAGCAGTGAATATAAGGGGGACAGTCGGATCTCTGAAGCTTTCTTT. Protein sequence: CASSEYKGDSRISEAFF.

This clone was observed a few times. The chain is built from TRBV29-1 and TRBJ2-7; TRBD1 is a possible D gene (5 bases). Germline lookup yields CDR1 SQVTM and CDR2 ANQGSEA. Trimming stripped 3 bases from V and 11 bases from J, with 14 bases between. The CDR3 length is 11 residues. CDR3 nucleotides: TGCAGCGTTGACGCCCAGGGTTACGAGTACTTC. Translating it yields CSVDAQGYEYF.

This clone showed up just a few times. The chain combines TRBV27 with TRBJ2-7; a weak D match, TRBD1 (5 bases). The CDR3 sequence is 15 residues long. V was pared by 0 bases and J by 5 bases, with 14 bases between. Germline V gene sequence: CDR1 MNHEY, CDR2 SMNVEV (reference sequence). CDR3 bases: TGTGCCAGCAGTTTATCGAAGGCAGGGAAGGACGAGCAGTACTTC. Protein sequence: CASSLSKAGKDEQYF.